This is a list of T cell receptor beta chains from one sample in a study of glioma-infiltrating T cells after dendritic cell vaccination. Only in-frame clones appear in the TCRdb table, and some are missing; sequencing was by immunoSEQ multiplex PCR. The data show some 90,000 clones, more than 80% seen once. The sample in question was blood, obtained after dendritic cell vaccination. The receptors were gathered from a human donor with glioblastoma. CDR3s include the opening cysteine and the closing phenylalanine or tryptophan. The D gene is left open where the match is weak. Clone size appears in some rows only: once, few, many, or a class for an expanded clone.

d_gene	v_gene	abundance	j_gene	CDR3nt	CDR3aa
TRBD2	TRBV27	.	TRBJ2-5	TGTGCCAGCAGTCGGCTAGCGGGGACGCACCAAGAGACCCAGTACTTC	CASSRLAGTHQETQYF
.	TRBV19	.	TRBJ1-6	TGTGCCAGTACCCGCGGTTATAATTCACCCCTCCACTTT	CASTRGYNSPLHF
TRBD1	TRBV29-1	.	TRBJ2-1	TGCAGCGTTGTAGGCAGGGGGCCTCAAAGCTCCTACAATGAGCAGTTCTTC	CSVVGRGPQSSYNEQFF
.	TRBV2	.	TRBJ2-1	TGTGCCAGCAGTGAACGGGGGGCCTCCTACAATGAGCAGTTCTTC	CASSERGASYNEQFF
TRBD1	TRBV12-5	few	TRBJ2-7	TGTGCTAGTGGTTTGGGGACAGGGCGCGTGAAGCAGTACTTC	CASGLGTGRVKQYF
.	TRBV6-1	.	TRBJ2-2	TGTGCCAGCATCAAAAAGGTAGCGACCGGGGAGCTGTTTTTT	CASIKKVATGELFF
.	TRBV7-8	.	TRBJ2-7	TGTGCCAGCAGCTTTGGGGGCGCCGCGGACGAGCAGTACTTC	CASSFGGAADEQYF
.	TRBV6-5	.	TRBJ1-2	TGTGCCAGCAGTTACGAAGCGGAGGGTAGCTATGGCTACACCTTC	CASSYEAEGSYGYTF
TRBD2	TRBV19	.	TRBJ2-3	TGTGCCAGTAGTATACTAGCGGGAGACACAGATACGCAGTATTTT	CASSILAGDTDTQYF
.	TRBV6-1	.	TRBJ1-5	TGTGCCAGCAGTGAATCGAGAAGTCAGCCCCAGCATTTT	CASSESRSQPQHF
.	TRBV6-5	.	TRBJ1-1	TGTGCCAGCAGTTTGGGTGGGAGAACTGAAGCTTTCTTT	CASSLGGRTEAFF
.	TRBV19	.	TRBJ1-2	TGTGCCAGTACCTCCGGGGATGGCTACACCTTC	CASTSGDGYTF
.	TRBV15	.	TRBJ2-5	TGTGCCACCAGCAGAGCTTATCAAGAGACCCAGTACTTC	CATSRAYQETQYF
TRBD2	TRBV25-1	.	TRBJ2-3	TGTGCCAGCAGTGGCGGACTAGCGGGAGGGGCTAGCACAGATACGCAGTATTTT	CASSGGLAGGASTDTQYF
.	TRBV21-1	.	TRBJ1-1	TGTGCCAGCAGCAAAGCCTGGCCAGGGGTTAGGGACACTGAAGCTTTCTTT	CASSKAWPGVRDTEAFF
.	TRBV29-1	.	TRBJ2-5	TGCAGCGGATCCGGGACTCCGTACCAAGAGACCCAGTACTTC	CSGSGTPYQETQYF
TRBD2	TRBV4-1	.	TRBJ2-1	TGCGCCAGCAGCCAAGGGCTAGCGGGAGTCGTTGGGGCCAATGAGCAGTTCTTC	CASSQGLAGVVGANEQFF
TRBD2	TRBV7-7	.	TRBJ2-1	TGTGCCAGCAGTCACAACGGCGCTAGCGGGGGGCCCGATGAGCAGTTCTTC	CASSHNGASGGPDEQFF
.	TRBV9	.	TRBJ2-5	.	CASSVASGTEDF
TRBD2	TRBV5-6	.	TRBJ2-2	TGTGCCAGCAGTTCCACAGGACTAGCGGGAGTGGTCACCGGGGAGCTGTTTTTT	CASSSTGLAGVVTGELFF
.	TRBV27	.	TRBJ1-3	TGTGCCAGCAGTAAGGGGTATGGAAACACCATATATTTT	CASSKGYGNTIYF
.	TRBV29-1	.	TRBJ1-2	TGCAGCGCTATACAGGGAATGGGCCATGGCTACACCTTC	CSAIQGMGHGYTF
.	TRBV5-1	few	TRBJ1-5	TGCGCCAGCAGCTTCGAAGGGGGAAGCAATCAGCCCCAGCATTTT	CASSFEGGSNQPQHF
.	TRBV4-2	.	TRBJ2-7	TGTGCCAGCAGCCAAGCCCTCCAGGAAGTGTACGAGCAGTACTTC	CASSQALQEVYEQYF
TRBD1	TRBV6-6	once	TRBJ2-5	TGTGCCAGCAGTACGGACAGGGGCACGGAGACCCAGTACTTC	CASSTDRGTETQYF
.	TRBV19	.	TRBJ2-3	TGTGCCAGTAATACGGACTACACTTCCTATACGCAGTATTTT	CASNTDYTSYTQYF
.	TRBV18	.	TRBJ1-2	TGTGCCAGCTCACCAGACGGGATCTATGGCTACACCTTC	CASSPDGIYGYTF
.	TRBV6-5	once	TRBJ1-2	TGTGCCAGCAGTCAAAGACAGGCCCTGGTTTATGGCTACACCTTC	CASSQRQALVYGYTF
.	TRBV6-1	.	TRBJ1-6	TGTGCCAGCAGTGAGTGGGCAGGGAATTCACCCCTCCACTTT	CASSEWAGNSPLHF
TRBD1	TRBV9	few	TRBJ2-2	TGTGCCAGCAGCGTAGACGGGTTACGGACAGGAGCTACCGGGGAGCTGTTTTTT	CASSVDGLRTGATGELFF
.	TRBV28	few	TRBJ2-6	TGTGCCAGCAGTATTAGGCACCGGACAACCTCTGGGGCCAACGTCCTGACTTTC	CASSIRHRTTSGANVLTF
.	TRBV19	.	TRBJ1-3	TGTGCCAGTAGATTAGGGGACTCTGGAAACACCATATATTTT	CASRLGDSGNTIYF
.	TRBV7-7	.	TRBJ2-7	TGTGCCAGCAGCTTAGGGGGCCAGTCAGAGCAGTACTTC	CASSLGGQSEQYF
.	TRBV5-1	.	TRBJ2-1	TGCGCCAGCAGGTTAGAGGGAAGCGATGAGCAGTTCTTC	CASRLEGSDEQFF
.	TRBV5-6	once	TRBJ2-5	TGTGCCAGCAGCCAGTCACCCAAGGAAGAGACTCAGTACTTC	CASSQSPKEETQYF
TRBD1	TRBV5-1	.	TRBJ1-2	TGCGCCAGCAGCTTGGATCAGGGGGACTATGGCTACACCTTC	CASSLDQGDYGYTF
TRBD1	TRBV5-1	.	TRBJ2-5	TGCGCCAGCAGCTACCAGACAGGGTCCAGAGAGACCCAGTACTTC	CASSYQTGSRETQYF
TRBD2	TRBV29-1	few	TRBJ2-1	TGCAGCGTTGAAGGGGCTAGCGGGGGGCCAGGGCTGGTCTTC	CSVEGASGGPGLVF
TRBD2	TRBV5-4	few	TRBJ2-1	TGTGCCAGCAGCACCGGGACTAGCGGGAGAACCACCTACAATGAGCAGTTCTTC	CASSTGTSGRTTYNEQFF
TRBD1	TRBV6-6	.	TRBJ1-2	TGTGCCAGCAGTTACGAGACAGGGAACTATGGCTACACCTTC	CASSYETGNYGYTF
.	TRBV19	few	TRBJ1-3	TGTGCCGGACATGCGTGGGGCTCTGGAAACACCATATATTTT	CAGHAWGSGNTIYF
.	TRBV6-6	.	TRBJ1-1	TGTGCCAGCAGGGGGACTCACGACCCGTCGAACACTGAAGCTTTCTTT	CASRGTHDPSNTEAFF
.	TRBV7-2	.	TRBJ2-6	TGTGCCAGCAGCTTAGGACAGGCCAACGTCCTGACTTTC	CASSLGQANVLTF
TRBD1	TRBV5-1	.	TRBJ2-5	TGCGCCAGCAGCGTTGGACAGGGTGGAGGAGAGACCCAGTACTTC	CASSVGQGGGETQYF
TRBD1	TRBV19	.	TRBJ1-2	TGTGCCAGTAGTATAGACTACACCGGACAGGGGGCGACTGGCTACACCTTC	CASSIDYTGQGATGYTF
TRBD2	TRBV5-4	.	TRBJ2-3	TGTGCCATACCAGCGGGATACACAGATACGCAGTATTTT	CAIPAGYTDTQYF
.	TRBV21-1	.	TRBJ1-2	TGTGCCAGCAGCAAAGCCGGAGGAAACTATGGCTACACCTTC	CASSKAGGNYGYTF
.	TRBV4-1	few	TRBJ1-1	TGCGCCAGCAGCCAAGTTACAGGGTTCACCGTGAACACTGAAGCTTTCTTT	CASSQVTGFTVNTEAFF
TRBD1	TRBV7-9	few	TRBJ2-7	TGTGCCAGCAGCTCTATAGGAAGGGACAGGGGAAGTCCCTACGAGCAGTACTTC	CASSSIGRDRGSPYEQYF
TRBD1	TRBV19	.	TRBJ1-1	TGTGCCAGTAGGATACAGGGGTGGGGGAACACTGAAGCTTTCTTT	CASRIQGWGNTEAFF